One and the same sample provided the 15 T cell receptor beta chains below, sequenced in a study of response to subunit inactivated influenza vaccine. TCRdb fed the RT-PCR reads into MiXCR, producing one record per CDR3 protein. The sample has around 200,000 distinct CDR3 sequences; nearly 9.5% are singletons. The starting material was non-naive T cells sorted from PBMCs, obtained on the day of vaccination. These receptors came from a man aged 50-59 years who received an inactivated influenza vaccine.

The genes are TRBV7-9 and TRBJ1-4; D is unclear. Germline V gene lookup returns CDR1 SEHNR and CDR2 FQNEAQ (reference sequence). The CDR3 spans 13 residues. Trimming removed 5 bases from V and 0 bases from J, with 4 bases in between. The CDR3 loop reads CASSRATNEKLFF. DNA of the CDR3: TGTGCCAGCAGCCGCGCAACTAATGAAAAACTGTTTTTT.

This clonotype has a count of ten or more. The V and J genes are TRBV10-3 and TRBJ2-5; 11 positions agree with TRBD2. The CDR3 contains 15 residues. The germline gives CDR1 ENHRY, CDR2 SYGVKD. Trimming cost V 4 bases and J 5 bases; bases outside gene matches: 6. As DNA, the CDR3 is TGTGCCATCAGTGCTTTAGCGGGGGGGCCCGAGACCCAGTACTTC. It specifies CAISALAGGPETQYF.

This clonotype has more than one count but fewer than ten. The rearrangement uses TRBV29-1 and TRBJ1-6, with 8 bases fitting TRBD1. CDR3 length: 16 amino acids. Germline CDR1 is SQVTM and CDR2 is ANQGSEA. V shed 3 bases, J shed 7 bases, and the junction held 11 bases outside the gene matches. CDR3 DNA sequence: TGCAGCGTTGAGCCCCGGACAGGGAGTCAAAATTCACCCCTCCACTTT. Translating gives CSVEPRTGSQNSPLHF.

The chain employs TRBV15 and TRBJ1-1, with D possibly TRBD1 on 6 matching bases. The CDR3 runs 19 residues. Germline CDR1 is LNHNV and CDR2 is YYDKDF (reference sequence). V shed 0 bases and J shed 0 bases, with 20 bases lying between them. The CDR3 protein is CATSRDPGGRSPLNTEAFF. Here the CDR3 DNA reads TGTGCCACCAGCAGAGATCCGGGGGGCCGATCGCCATTGAACACTGAAGCTTTCTTT.

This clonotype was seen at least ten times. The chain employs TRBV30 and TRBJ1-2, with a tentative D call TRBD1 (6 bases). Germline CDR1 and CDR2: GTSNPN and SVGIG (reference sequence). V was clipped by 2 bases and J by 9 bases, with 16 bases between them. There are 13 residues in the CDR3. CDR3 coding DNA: TGTGCCTGGAGTCCGGGGGGGGCACTAAGCTACACCTTC. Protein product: CAWSPGGALSYTF.

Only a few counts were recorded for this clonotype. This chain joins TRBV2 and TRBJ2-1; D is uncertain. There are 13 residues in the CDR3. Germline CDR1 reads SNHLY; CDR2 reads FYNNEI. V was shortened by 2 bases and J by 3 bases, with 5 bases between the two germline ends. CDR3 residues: CASSELGYNEQFF. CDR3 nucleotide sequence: TGTGCCAGCAGTGAATTGGGCTACAATGAGCAGTTCTTC.

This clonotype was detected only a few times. The CDR3 spells CASSHGLAGAGEQFF. Written as DNA, the CDR3 is TGCGCCAGCAGCCATGGACTAGCGGGGGCTGGTGAGCAGTTCTTC. The chain combines TRBV4-1 with TRBJ2-1; 13 nucleotides agree with TRBD2. With V trimmed by 3 bases and J by 9 bases, 5 bases remained unmatched. The germline V gene encodes CDR1 MGHRA and CDR2 YSYEKL. The CDR3 has 15 residues.

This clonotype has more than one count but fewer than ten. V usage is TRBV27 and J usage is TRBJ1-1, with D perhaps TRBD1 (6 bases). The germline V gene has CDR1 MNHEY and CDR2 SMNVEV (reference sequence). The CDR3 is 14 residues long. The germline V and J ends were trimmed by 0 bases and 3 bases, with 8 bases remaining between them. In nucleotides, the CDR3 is TGTGCCAGCAGTTTATCGGGACACTACACTGAAGCTTTCTTT. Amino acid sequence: CASSLSGHYTEAFF.

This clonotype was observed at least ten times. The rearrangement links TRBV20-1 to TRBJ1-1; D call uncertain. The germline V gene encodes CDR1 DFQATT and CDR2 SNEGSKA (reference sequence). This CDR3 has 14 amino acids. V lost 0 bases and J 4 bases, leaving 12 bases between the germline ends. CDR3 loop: CSARDVMDGTEAFF. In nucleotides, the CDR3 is TGCAGTGCTAGAGATGTTATGGATGGCACTGAAGCTTTCTTT.

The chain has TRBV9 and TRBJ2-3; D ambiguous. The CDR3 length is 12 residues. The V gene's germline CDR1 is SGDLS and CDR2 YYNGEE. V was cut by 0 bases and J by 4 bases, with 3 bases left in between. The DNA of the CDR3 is TGTGCCAGCAGCGTAGAGTCAGATACGCAGTATTTT. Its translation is CASSVESDTQYF.

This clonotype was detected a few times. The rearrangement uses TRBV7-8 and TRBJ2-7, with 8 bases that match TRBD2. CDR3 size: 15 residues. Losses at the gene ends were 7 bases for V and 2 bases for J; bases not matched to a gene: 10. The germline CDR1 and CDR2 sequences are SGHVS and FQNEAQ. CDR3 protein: CASIPRGGSTYEQYF. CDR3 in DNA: TGTGCCAGCATCCCTCGGGGGGGATCGACCTACGAGCAGTACTTC.

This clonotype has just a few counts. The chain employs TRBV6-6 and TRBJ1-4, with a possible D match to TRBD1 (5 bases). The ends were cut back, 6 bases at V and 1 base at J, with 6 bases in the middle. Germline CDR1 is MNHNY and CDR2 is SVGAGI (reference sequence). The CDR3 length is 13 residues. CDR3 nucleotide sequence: TGTGCCAGCAGGAGGGGAACTAATGAAAAACTGTTTTTT. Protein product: CASRRGTNEKLFF.

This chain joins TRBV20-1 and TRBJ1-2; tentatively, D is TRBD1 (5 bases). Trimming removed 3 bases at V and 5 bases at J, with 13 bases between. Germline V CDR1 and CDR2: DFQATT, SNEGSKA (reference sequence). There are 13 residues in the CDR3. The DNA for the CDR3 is TGCAGTGCTAGTCGAGAGGGGATATATGGCTACACCTTC. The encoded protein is CSASREGIYGYTF.

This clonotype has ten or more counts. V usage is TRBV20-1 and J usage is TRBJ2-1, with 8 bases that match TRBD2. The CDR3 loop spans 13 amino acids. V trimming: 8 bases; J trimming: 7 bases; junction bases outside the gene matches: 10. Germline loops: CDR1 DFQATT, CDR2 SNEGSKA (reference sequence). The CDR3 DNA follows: TGCAGTTTCTCGGGGACTAGTGAAAATGAGCAGTTCTTC. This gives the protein CSFSGTSENEQFF.

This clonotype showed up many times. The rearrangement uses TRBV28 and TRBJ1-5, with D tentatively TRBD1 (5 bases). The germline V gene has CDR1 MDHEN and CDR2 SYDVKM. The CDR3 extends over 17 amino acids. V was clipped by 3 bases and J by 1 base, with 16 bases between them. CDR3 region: CASSFIGGWASNQPQHF. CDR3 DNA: TGTGCCAGCAGTTTTATTGGGGGGTGGGCGAGCAATCAGCCCCAGCATTTT.